These 13 T cell receptor beta chains came from one sample sequenced in a study of OX40 agonist ivuxolimab in advanced cancers. Profiling relied on immunoSEQ multiplex PCR, and the TCRdb table lists in-frame clones only, not all of them. The repertoire holds approximately 23,000 clones, with less than 90% as singletons. The sample was CD4+ or CD8+ T cells sorted from blood, taken in a trial of the OX40 agonist ivuxolimab. These receptors all come from an adult with an advanced solid tumor such as melanoma, head and neck, liver or kidney cancer.

This clone was counted once. The rearrangement uses TRBV10-3 and TRBJ2-5; D unresolved. The V gene lost 5 bases and the J gene lost 4 bases, with 11 bases spanning the gap. The CDR3 is made up of 13 amino acids. CDR1 ENHRY and CDR2 SYGVKD come from the germline V gene. In DNA form, the CDR3 reads TGTGCCATCAGTAACATTCTGGGAGAGACCCAGTACTTC. This translates into CAISNILGETQYF.

This clone came up once. The chain couples TRBV7-8 to TRBJ2-7, with 10 bases identical to TRBD2. The germline V gene encodes CDR1 SGHVS and CDR2 FQNEAQ. With 3 bases clipped from V and 5 bases from J, the junction kept 7 bases outside the gene matches. The CDR3 is made up of 15 amino acids. CDR3 protein: CASSFTGLARNEQYF. In DNA form, the CDR3 reads TGTGCCAGCAGCTTTACGGGACTAGCGCGCAACGAGCAGTACTTC.

This clone was observed a few times. J is TRBJ1-4 and V is TRBV5-1; the match to TRBD1 covers 7 bases. CDR1 is SGHRS, CDR2 YFSETQ, per germline. This CDR3 spans 15 amino acids. V lost 0 bases to trimming and J lost 7 bases; unmatched junction nucleotides: 6. CDR3 sequence reads: CASSLVGSGGEKLFF. CDR3 coding DNA: TGCGCCAGCAGCTTGGTAGGCTCAGGGGGTGAAAAACTGTTTTTT.

This clone was seen just once. J is TRBJ2-7 and V is TRBV27, with TRBD1 identical over 12 bases. CDR1 and CDR2 (germline): MNHEY, SMNVEV (reference sequence). The V segment lost 2 bases and the J segment 6 bases; nucleotides outside the gene matches: 8. This CDR3 is built from 16 residues. CDR3 in DNA: TGTGCCAGCAGTTTACTAACGGGACAGGGGGCAGGCGAGCAGTACTTC. Its translation is CASSLLTGQGAGEQYF.

V is TRBV6-5 and J is TRBJ2-5, with TRBD2 matching 12 bases. CDR3 length: 14 amino acids. Unmatched junction bases numbered 1, after V lost 5 bases and J lost 3 bases. Germline CDR1 MNHEY, CDR2 SVGAGI. The CDR3 spells CASSRLAGEETQYF. DNA for the CDR3: TGTGCCAGCAGTCGACTAGCGGGAGAAGAGACCCAGTACTTC.

The CDR3 region is CATSRDIPGNQPQHF. CDR3 nucleotide sequence: TGTGCCACCAGCAGAGATATCCCCGGGAATCAGCCCCAGCATTTT. This rearrangement joins TRBV15 to TRBJ1-5, with D uncertain. The CDR3 has 15 residues. The germline V gene has CDR1 LNHNV and CDR2 YYDKDF (reference sequence). The V gene lost 0 bases and the J gene lost 4 bases, with 10 bases spanning the gap.

V and J are TRBV27 and TRBJ1-5, with D possibly being TRBD1 (6 bases). V was cut by 5 bases and J by 3 bases, with 14 bases left in between. CDR3 length: 15 amino acids. Germline V gene data show CDR1 as MNHEY and CDR2 as SMNVEV (reference sequence). The CDR3 protein is CASSLLRDTNQPQHF. The CDR3 bases are TGTGCCAGCAGTCTCCTGAGGGACACCAATCAGCCCCAGCATTTT.

V is TRBV6-1 and J is TRBJ1-4; TRBD1 matches at 7 bases. This CDR3 comprises 16 residues. Germline CDR1 reads MNHNS; CDR2 reads SASEGT. V shed 3 bases and J 8 bases; nucleotides not matched to a gene: 12. The CDR3 DNA sequence: TGTGCCAGCAGTGAGACACTTGTCCAGGGGGGGGAAAAACTGTTTTTT. Translating gives CASSETLVQGGEKLFF.

The chain is built from TRBV15 and TRBJ1-5; D call uncertain. CDR1 and CDR2 (germline): LNHNV, YYDKDF (reference sequence). The CDR3 has 13 residues. Trimming cost V 3 bases and J 5 bases, with 8 bases left between them. CDR3 loop: CATSRTEYQPQHF. Written as DNA, the CDR3 is TGTGCCACCAGCAGGACCGAATATCAGCCCCAGCATTTT.

The J gene is TRBJ1-2, the V gene TRBV7-9; 8 nucleotides line up with TRBD1. The CDR3 has 15 amino acids. The V gene's germline CDR1 is SEHNR and CDR2 FQNEAQ (reference sequence). After removal of 1 base from V and 6 bases from J, the junction contained 7 bases not matched to a gene. CDR3 region: CASSLVQSGGHGYTF. In DNA form, the CDR3 reads TGTGCCAGCAGCTTAGTGCAATCAGGGGGCCATGGCTACACCTTC.

The chain uses TRBV7-3 and TRBJ2-1, with a tentative D call TRBD2 (5 bases). V gave up 1 base and J gave up 5 bases, with 9 bases separating them. This CDR3 is 14 amino acids long. Germline lookup yields CDR1 SGHTA and CDR2 FQGTGA. CDR3 in amino acids: CASSLIGGNNEQFF. CDR3 DNA sequence: TGTGCCAGCAGCTTAATTGGAGGCAACAATGAGCAGTTCTTC.

The rearrangement joins TRBV20-1 to TRBJ2-1; TRBD2 is a possible D gene (6 bases). CDR1 DFQATT and CDR2 SNEGSKA come from the germline V gene (reference sequence). CDR3 length: 10 residues. Trimming cost V 6 bases and J 10 bases, with 10 bases left between them. The CDR3 DNA sequence: TGCAGTGCCCCGGGGGAAGAGCAGTTCTTC. Encoded protein: CSAPGEEQFF.

The chain combines TRBV10-3 with TRBJ2-6; D is uncertain. Trimming cost V 0 bases and J 0 bases, with 3 bases left between them. The CDR3 runs to 15 residues. CDR1 is ENHRY, CDR2 SYGVKD, per germline. The CDR3 DNA reads TGTGCCATCAGTGAGTCATACTCTGGGGCCAACGTCCTGACTTTC. It specifies CAISESYSGANVLTF.